This entry features one T cell receptor (beta chain) sequence. The CDR3 is 15 amino acids. V was trimmed by 2 bases and J by 3 bases, leaving 15 bases between them. Per germline, CDR1 SGHRS and CDR2 YFSETQ. The sample comes from a study of patients and donors after allogeneic stem cell transplantation. TCRdb redid the calling of the RT-PCR reads with MiXCR, one entry per CDR3 protein. The repertoire includes a few hundred thousand distinct CDR3 sequences, 35% to 45% of them detected once, and 11% sits in the top ten. Source material: blood, either unsorted or a sorted T cell fraction (not recorded which). The chain combines TRBV5-1 with TRBJ2-7; perhaps D is TRBD1 or TRBD2 (6 bases each). This TCR was sampled from a human donor who was either an allogeneic HSCT recipient or a stem cell or donor lymphocyte infusion donor (not recorded which). It is not recorded whose cells these are; they may come from a transplant donor. This CDR3 reads CASSFRGGIGYEQYF. CDR3 sequence (DNA): TGCGCCAGCAGCTTCCGAGGGGGGATCGGCTACGAGCAGTACTTC.